The rows below give T cell receptor beta chains drawn from one sample of a study of cytomegalovirus exposure and HLA in healthy donors. TCRdb's table, derived via immunoSEQ multiplex PCR, lists solely in-frame clones and lacks some. The sample consists of roughly 130,000 clones, 70% to 85% of them appearing once. What was sequenced was PBMCs. These receptors all come from a man aged 50-59 years in good health and CMV-seronegative. Each CDR3 is given with its conserved first and last residue. D genes are given only for firm matches. Clone size is not always given. Where it is, it says once, few, many or a class for expanded clones.

abundance	v_gene	j_gene	d_gene	CDR3aa	CDR3nt
.	TRBV19	TRBJ1-1	.	CASSIAAGLNTEAFF	TGTGCCAGTAGTATAGCGGCAGGGTTGAACACTGAAGCTTTCTTT
.	TRBV5-5	TRBJ2-7	.	CASSLQAGWDEQYF	TGTGCCAGCAGCTTGCAAGCAGGGTGGGACGAGCAGTACTTC
.	TRBV11-2	TRBJ1-1	TRBD1	CASSQRTGMNTEAFF	TGTGCCAGCAGCCAGCGGACAGGGATGAACACTGAAGCTTTCTTT
.	TRBV4-1	TRBJ2-7	TRBD1	CASSQGGQGAHEQYF	TGCGCCAGCAGCCAGGGGGGACAGGGCGCCCACGAGCAGTACTTC
.	TRBV4-1	TRBJ2-6	.	CASSQVSGANVLTF	TGCGCCAGCAGCCAAGTCTCCGGGGCCAACGTCCTGACTTTC
few	TRBV27	TRBJ2-7	.	CASSLTAQVSYEQYF	TGTGCCAGCAGTTTAACCGCCCAGGTCTCCTACGAGCAGTACTTC
.	TRBV6-5	TRBJ1-1	.	CASSITTGEASF	TGTGCCAGCAGCATTACTACGGGGGAGGCTTCCTTT
.	TRBV7-2	TRBJ2-2	.	CASSLGSPTVPRELFF	TGTGCCAGCAGCTTAGGGTCCCCGACTGTCCCGAGGGAGCTGTTTTTT
.	TRBV6-4	TRBJ2-1	TRBD2	CASSDSPGTSSDEQFF	TGTGCCAGCAGTGACTCGCCCGGGACTAGTAGCGATGAGCAGTTCTTC
.	TRBV18	TRBJ1-5	TRBD1	CASSAGQGPFSNQPQHF	TGTGCCAGCTCAGCGGGACAGGGCCCCTTTAGCAATCAGCCCCAGCATTTT
.	TRBV4-1	TRBJ2-3	TRBD2	CASSPPPGGTQYF	TGCGCCAGCAGCCCGCCCCCCGGGGGGACGCAGTATTTT
.	TRBV4-1	TRBJ1-2	TRBD1	CASSHTREQGLAYGYTF	TGCGCCAGCAGCCACACAAGAGAACAGGGGCTCGCCTATGGCTACACCTTC
.	TRBV19	TRBJ2-3	.	CASSMGKNTQYF	TGTGCCAGTAGTATGGGCAAGAATACGCAGTATTTT
few	TRBV6-1	TRBJ2-5	TRBD1	CASSNGQGQETQYF	TGTGCCAGCAGTAATGGACAGGGCCAAGAGACCCAGTACTTC
.	TRBV7-9	TRBJ1-1	.	CASTPPGFASEAFF	TGTGCCAGCACCCCTCCCGGTTTTGCCTCTGAAGCTTTCTTT
.	TRBV7-3	TRBJ2-1	TRBD2	CASSARGGRGGNEQFF	TGTGCCAGCAGCGCCCGCGGGGGGCGGGGTGGCAATGAGCAGTTCTTC
.	TRBV4-2	TRBJ1-2	.	CASSQDPSGNYGYTF	TGTGCCAGCAGCCAGGACCCCAGCGGGAACTATGGCTACACCTTC